This entry is about one T cell receptor (beta chain). This clone's antigen is unknown. This entry is derived from a study of T cells expressing NK-cell markers (dated by TCRdb to the early 2020s). In the study overall: In sorted CD3+CD56+NKG2C+, CD3+CD56+NKG2C- and CD3+CD56-NKG2C+ T-cell subsets from eight donors, TCR beta-chain repertoires were profiled. Of the eight sequenced donors, seven were found to be HCMV-seropositive and one was found to be HCMV-seronegative. The study sequenced eight donors, all healthy volunteers chosen at random: three men and five women. Libraries were sequenced as 2 x 150 bp reads on Illumina HiSeq 2000/2500, MiSeq or NextSeq. Study-wide conclusions, independent of this receptor: Those dominant clonotypes were again the most abundant among CD3+CD56-NKG2C+ cells in four donors, at about 25-60.1%. For several donors, the dominant CD3+CD56+NKG2C+ clonotypes were among the top 10 CD8+ clonotypes and accounted for about 1.0-7.5% of CD8+ T cells. Whether the expanded NKG2C-expressing T cell clones were specific for HCMV antigens remained unclear.

The run used an Illumina HiSeq 2000. TCR beta cDNA libraries were prepared using 5'RACE template switching, which introduced a universal primer site and unique molecular identifiers. cDNA synthesis was primed from the TCR beta constant segment, followed by two successive PCR amplification steps. The published analysis was carried out like this. MIGEC handled demultiplexing of the reads and grouping by UMI, while MiTCR was used to assemble and quantify clonotypes. To exclude erroneous sequences, only TCR cDNA sequences supported by at least two reads were retained. Downstream repertoire analysis used the tcR package, and clonotypes were matched across fractions by CDR3 nucleotide sequence plus V segment. Antigen specificity was annotated against VDJdb with VDJmatch, allowing one amino acid substitution in CDR3. Following reprocessing of the reads by TCRdb, the data hold one row per CDR3 protein sequence and no DNA is available. Clone size and V and J calls follow TCRdb, not the original study. For this sample, the table gives 550,000 to 600,000 distinct CDR3 sequences. The ten top clones hold under 4.5% of the sample.

HCMV-specific IgG was detected in serum with a commercial ELISA kit to determine HCMV serostatus. Peripheral blood mononuclear cells were isolated from blood by Ficoll density gradient centrifugation. Per the germline V gene (reference sequence), LGHDT is the CDR1 and YNNKEL is the CDR2. There are 18 amino acids in the CDR3, from cysteine to phenylalanine inclusive. The nucleotide record is missing. This sequence uses TRBV3-1 and TRBJ2-1; TCRdb picks TRBD2, but there is no DNA to check that call. The sequence was collected from a young man in good health. Donor details come from another sample of the same person, matched by shared clones. The sequenced sample was blood T cells: a sorted CD56 or NKG2C T cell subset, CD4+ or CD8+ T cells, or bulk PBMC T cells (not recorded which). The CDR3 is CASSQDRGTQSPYNEQFF.